Listed here are 25 T cell receptor beta chains from one sample, sequenced in a study of T-cell reconstitution after alpha-beta-depleted transplantation in children. Preparing the TCRbeta library involved the use of unique molecular identifiers. MiXCR, run by TCRdb on the PCR reads, gives a single entry per CDR3 protein. The sample carries around 680,000 distinct CDR3 sequences, 16% recorded once. This material consisted of PBMCs from the stem cell graft donor, taken from the stem cell graft. The receptors derive from a human donor who donated a stem cell graft to a child with acute myeloid leukemia.

This clonotype occurred many times. The chain joins TRBV24-1 to TRBJ2-3, with D perhaps given as TRBD1 or TRBD2 (6 bases each). The CDR3 is 12 residues long. Per germline, CDR1 KGHDR and CDR2 SFDVKD. V lost 7 bases, J lost 5 bases, and 9 bases lay in between. For the CDR3, the DNA is TGTGCCACCAGCGGGGGCAGAGATACGCAGTATTTT. Its translation is CATSGGRDTQYF.

This clonotype appeared many times. V and J are TRBV6-1 and TRBJ1-1; D call uncertain. This CDR3 has 16 amino acids. V was cut by 6 bases and J by 5 bases, with 22 bases left in between. CDR1 and CDR2 from the germline V gene are MNHNS and SASEGT. CDR3 nucleotides: TGTGCCAGCAGCCGAAAAGGGAGCAGGATGCTAACTGAAGCTTTCTTT. This encodes CASSRKGSRMLTEAFF.

The gene calls are TRBV30 and TRBJ2-1; 11 bases match TRBD2. Germline assignment: CDR1 GTSNPN and CDR2 SVGIG (reference sequence). This CDR3 is 15 amino acids long. After removal of 3 bases from V and 2 bases from J, the junction contained 3 bases not matched to a gene. The CDR3 sequence is CAWSIAGGTYNEQFF. The CDR3 nucleotides are TGTGCCTGGAGCATAGCGGGGGGGACCTACAATGAGCAGTTCTTC.

The chain combines TRBV20-1 with TRBJ1-2; a possible D gene is TRBD1 (5 bases). Trimming took off 1 base at V and 6 bases at J, with 21 bases between the two ends. Germline CDR1 reads DFQATT; CDR2 reads SNEGSKA (reference sequence). The CDR3 loop spans 16 amino acids. CDR3 region: CSARGDPGKIMDGYTF. Here the CDR3 DNA reads TGCAGTGCTAGAGGGGACCCGGGGAAGATAATGGATGGCTACACCTTC.

This clonotype was found many times. The chain combines TRBV5-5 with TRBJ2-2; TRBD1 might be the D (5 bases). Trimming left V 6 bases short and J 2 bases short, with 17 bases between. CDR3 length equals 16 residues. Germline-derived CDR1 and CDR2 are SGHKS and YYEKEE (reference sequence). The CDR3, as DNA: TGTGCCAGCACCCTCCCGTCGACAGCAAACACCGGGGAGCTGTTTTTT. Translating it yields CASTLPSTANTGELFF.

The CDR3 reads CASSSTRGRNTEAFF. CDR3 in DNA: TGTGCCAGCAGCTCAACCAGGGGCCGTAACACTGAAGCTTTCTTT. This rearrangement joins TRBV7-9 to TRBJ1-1, with TRBD1 as a possible D gene (6 bases). CDR1 is SEHNR and CDR2 is FQNEAQ in the germline V gene (reference sequence). The CDR3 loop spans 15 amino acids. Trimming removed 4 bases at V and 2 bases at J, with 14 bases between.

This clonotype was observed at least ten times. The V and J genes are TRBV7-2 and TRBJ2-7; D gene ambiguous. This CDR3 has 13 residues. In germline, CDR1 is SGHTA, CDR2 FQGNSA. V was trimmed by 4 bases and J by 5 bases, leaving 12 bases between them. The CDR3 sequence: CASSSSSNHEQYF. CDR3 DNA: TGTGCCAGCAGCTCCTCTTCCAACCACGAGCAGTACTTC.

This clonotype was observed a few times. The gene calls are TRBV6-5 and TRBJ1-6, with D unresolved. Trimming left V 2 bases short and J 9 bases short, with 11 bases between. Germline-derived CDR1 and CDR2 are MNHEY and SVGAGI. This CDR3 is built from 14 residues. Written as DNA, the CDR3 is TGTGCCAGCAGTTACGGTGGGAATTCTTCACCCCTCCACTTT. Translating gives CASSYGGNSSPLHF.

This clonotype was detected ten times or more. In nucleotides, the CDR3 is TGCACTTTCCGGGACAGAGAGGAAAAACTGTTTTTT. Translated, it gives CTFRDREEKLFF. This chain uses TRBV29-1 with TRBJ1-4, with 7 nucleotides matching TRBD1. Germline loops: CDR1 SQVTM, CDR2 ANQGSEA. The CDR3 covers 12 residues.

V gene TRBV7-9 combines with J gene TRBJ2-7; D perhaps matches TRBD2 (5 bases). Germline V gene data show CDR1 as SEHNR and CDR2 as FQNEAQ (reference sequence). Deletions cut 5 bases from V and 3 bases from J, with 23 bases between. The CDR3 totals 17 residues. Here the CDR3 DNA reads TGTGCCAGCAGCCCTCGTGAGAGGGCCTCGGGTAACTACGAGCAGTACTTC. Its translation: CASSPRERASGNYEQYF.

This clonotype was seen at least ten times. The chain employs TRBV20-1 and TRBJ2-1; D is unresolved. Looked up from germline, CDR1 is DFQATT and CDR2 is SNEGSKA (reference sequence). The CDR3 spans 15 residues. Between the trimmed V and J ends, which lost 0 bases and 5 bases, there was a span of 14 bases. CDR3 nucleotides: TGCAGTGCTAGAGATGCGACTGTACCGGACAATGAGCAGTTCTTC. Amino acids: CSARDATVPDNEQFF.

J is TRBJ2-1 and V is TRBV11-2, with a possible D match to TRBD1 (5 bases). Trimming took 4 bases from V and 6 from J, leaving 10 bases between them. Germline CDR1 and CDR2: SGHAT and FQNNGV. The CDR3 extends over 13 amino acids. The CDR3 sequence: CASSSDSCNEQFF. For the CDR3, the DNA is TGTGCCAGCAGCTCCGACAGTTGCAATGAGCAGTTCTTC. Drawing the rest from reference TRBV11-2 and TRBJ2-1, the complete variable domain is EAGVAQSPRYKIIEKRQSVAFWCNPISGHATLYWYQQILGQGPKLLIQFQNNGVVDDSQLPKDRFSAERLKGVDSTLKIQPAKLEDSAVYLCASSSDSCNEQFFGPGTRLTVL.

This clonotype was detected many times. This chain joins TRBV10-3 and TRBJ2-1, with 9 positions matching TRBD2. Germline assignment: CDR1 ENHRY and CDR2 SYGVKD. The trim removed 10 bases at V and 4 bases at J, leaving 8 bases unmatched. This CDR3 contains 14 residues. The CDR3 loop reads CATKKRGEYNEQFF. CDR3 DNA sequence: TGTGCCACCAAAAAGCGGGGGGAATACAATGAGCAGTTCTTC.

This clonotype appeared a few times. The CDR3 sequence is CASSVQGYTGELFF. The CDR3 DNA reads TGTGCCAGCAGCGTACAGGGGTACACCGGGGAGCTGTTTTTT. The rearrangement uses TRBV25-1 and TRBJ2-2; 7 bases agree with TRBD1. CDR1 and CDR2 (germline): MGHDK, SYGVNS. V was pared by 6 bases and J by 3 bases, with 4 bases of the junction left unmatched. The CDR3 totals 14 residues.

This sequence joins TRBV12-3 or TRBV12-4 and TRBJ1-5; D is ambiguous. With 8 bases removed from V and 3 bases from J, the gap between germline ends came to 11 bases. The CDR3 contains 13 residues. CDR3 protein: CASRSATNQPQHF. CDR3 DNA: TGTGCCAGCCGTAGTGCAACCAATCAGCCCCAGCATTTT.

This clonotype was seen ten or more times. This chain connects TRBV7-2 to TRBJ2-3; TRBD2 agrees at 7 bases. Germline V gene lookup returns CDR1 SGHTA and CDR2 FQGNSA. This CDR3 is built from 17 residues. Trimming removed 5 bases from V and 5 bases from J; junction bases left unmatched: 16. The CDR3 is CASSDPLKRGLLDTQYF. The CDR3 region has the DNA TGTGCCAGCAGCGATCCCCTTAAGCGGGGCCTACTAGATACGCAGTATTTT. The variable domain in full, with the rest retrieved from reference TRBV7-2 and TRBJ2-3, is GAGVSQSPSNKVTEKGKDVELRCDPISGHTALYWYRQSLGQGLEFLIYFQGNSAPDKSGLPSDRFSAERTGGSVSTLTIQRTQQEDSAVYLCASSDPLKRGLLDTQYFGPGTRLTVL.

The rearrangement links TRBV7-2 to TRBJ2-2; D unclear. Trimming stripped 7 bases from V and 3 bases from J, with 12 bases between. The CDR3 length is 14 residues. The germline V gene encodes CDR1 SGHTA and CDR2 FQGNSA. CDR3 sequence reads: CASTSVGYTGELFF. In nucleotides, the CDR3 is TGTGCCAGCACCTCGGTGGGGTACACCGGGGAGCTGTTTTTT.

This chain connects TRBV12-3 or TRBV12-4 to TRBJ1-2; no definite D call. The V gene lost 4 bases and the J gene lost 1 base, with 7 bases spanning the gap. CDR3 length equals 13 residues. This CDR3 is CASSSTHNYGYTF. The DNA for the CDR3 is TGTGCCAGCAGTTCCACACATAACTATGGCTACACCTTC.

The genes are TRBV4-1 and TRBJ2-3; tentatively, D is TRBD1 (6 bases). CDR3 length equals 18 residues. From germline, CDR1 is MGHRA and CDR2 YSYEKL. Trimming took off 4 bases at V and 0 bases at J, with 20 bases between the two ends. The CDR3 reads CASSPVGDRTSSTDTQYF. CDR3 in DNA: TGCGCCAGCAGCCCTGTAGGAGACAGGACTTCTAGCACAGATACGCAGTATTTT.

This clonotype was seen a few times. J is TRBJ1-2 and V is TRBV11-1, with 9 bases fitting TRBD1. Germline V CDR1 and CDR2: SGHAT, FQDESV (reference sequence). V lost 4 bases and J lost 7; bases outside the gene matches: 10. The CDR3 totals 15 residues. In nucleotides, the CDR3 is TGTGCCAGCAGCTACAATACAGGGGGCTCCGGTGGCTACACCTTC. Amino acids: CASSYNTGGSGGYTF.

Many counts were recorded for this clonotype. This rearrangement joins TRBV12-3 or TRBV12-4 to TRBJ1-5, with D possibly matching TRBD1 (5 bases). V gave up 6 bases and J gave up 3 bases, with 9 bases separating them. The CDR3 length is 13 residues. CDR3 bases: TGTGCCAGCAGACCGGACATCAATCAGCCCCAGCATTTT. Translated: CASRPDINQPQHF.

In DNA, the CDR3 is TGCGCCAGCAGCTTGATGGGGGTCCCTTACAATGAGCAGTTCTTC. This translates into CASSLMGVPYNEQFF. The chain is built from TRBV5-1 and TRBJ2-1, with D possibly called TRBD1 or TRBD2 (5 bases each). Trimming pared 1 base from V and 4 bases from J, leaving 12 bases between. Germline V gene lookup returns CDR1 SGHRS and CDR2 YFSETQ. The CDR3 is made up of 15 amino acids. The full variable domain, completed using reference TRBV5-1 and TRBJ2-1, is KAGVTQTPRYLIKTRGQQVTLSCSPISGHRSVSWYQQTPGQGLQFLFEYFSETQRNKGNFPGRFSGRQFSNSRSEMNVSTLELGDSALYLCASSLMGVPYNEQFFGPGTRLTVL.

This clonotype was detected many times. The chain is built from TRBV10-3 and TRBJ1-3, with 7 bases lining up with TRBD1. Germline-derived CDR1 and CDR2 are ENHRY and SYGVKD. This CDR3 contains 12 residues. The J segment lost 4 bases and the V segment lost 9 bases, leaving 3 bases of the junction unmatched. The CDR3 DNA sequence: TGTGCCATAGGGACAGACGGAAACACCATATATTTT. It specifies CAIGTDGNTIYF.

There are a few counts of this clonotype. V and J are TRBV6-2 or TRBV6-3 and TRBJ2-2; the D call may be TRBD1 or TRBD2 (6 bases each). Germline loops: CDR1 MNHEY, CDR2 SVGEGT. The length of the CDR3 is 15 residues. Trimming stripped 8 bases from V and 4 bases from J, with 17 bases between. CDR3: CASGGRRHGTGELFF. CDR3 sequence (DNA): TGTGCCAGCGGGGGGCGTCGGCACGGCACCGGGGAGCTGTTTTTT.

The chain uses TRBV7-8 and TRBJ1-2; maybe TRBD1 (6 bases). Per germline, CDR1 SGHVS and CDR2 FQNEAQ. V was clipped by 1 base and J by 7 bases, with 19 bases between them. The CDR3 runs to 16 residues. The CDR3 nucleotides read TGTGCCAGCAGCTTAGAGGGTAGGGGGAGGTCCCCTGGCTACACCTTC. Translating gives CASSLEGRGRSPGYTF.